This TCR beta chain comes out of a study of graft-versus-host responses after intestinal transplantation. Looking at the study overall: Recipients uniformly received anti-thymocyte globulin induction, followed by tacrolimus and steroids for three to four years.

The study, taken as a whole, reports: The marrow of recipients harbored GvH clones, and ileum or blood showed some of them first. Declines in HvG clones occurring early post-transplant were associated with peak circulating GvH clone levels.

The CDR3 totals 14 residues. CDR1 is MRHNA, CDR2 SNTAGT, per germline. Trimming stripped 10 bases from V and 7 bases from J, with 21 bases between. Comment on this clone: What it binds is not known.

Here immunoSEQ multiplex PCR was the method, and the copy in TCRdb shows in-frame clones only, minus some. This sample has 60,000 to 75,000 clones, with more than 80% found just once. Source: unstimulated CD8+ T cells sorted from spleen or lymph node cells, taken before intestinal transplant. The chain has TRBV6-4 and TRBJ2-3; D might be TRBD1 (6 bases). The source is a human donor who received an intestinal transplant. DNA of the CDR3: TGTGCCACCCAGCCGGACAGTCCTGGTAATACGCAGTATTTT. Translation gives CATQPDSPGNTQYF.